This T cell receptor beta chain was obtained from a study of T cell repertoires in cytomegalovirus infection. Whole-study findings and limits: Clonotype analysis showed dominance of the ex vivo response by HLA-C-restricted CMV-specific TCR beta clonotypes.

V was pared by 6 bases and J by 2 bases, with 24 bases of the junction left unmatched. The CDR3 has 21 residues. Germline assignment: CDR1 SNHLY and CDR2 FYNNEI. This clonotype was seen a few times. Its antigen is unknown. TCRdb independently ran MiXCR on the reads; one entry per CDR3 protein. This table holds roughly 630,000 distinct CDR3 sequences, 24% found once. The gene calls are TRBV2 and TRBJ2-3; 9 bases fit TRBD2. The sample comprised CD8+ T cells from PBMCs. This TCR came from a human donor in good health (CMV status not recorded). Some clones in this sample may be carry-over from other donors' samples. CDR3 loop: CASRGPGVWLAGRFVTDTQYF. Here the CDR3 DNA reads TGTGCCAGCAGGGGTCCGGGAGTCTGGCTAGCGGGGCGTTTCGTCACAGATACGCAGTATTTT.